This TCR beta chain was captured in a study of blood T cell repertoires in COVID-19. Study context: COVID-19 samples, acute and convalescent, were from the United States, Italy and Spain. In each case, the material was cDNA or gDNA derived from T cells, B-cell-depleted T cells, or PBMCs.

CDR1 is MDHEN and CDR2 is SYDVKM in the germline V gene. CDR3 size: 17 residues. The ends lost 5 bases at V and 2 bases at J; junction bases unmatched: 9. The table came from immunoSEQ multiplex PCR; TCRdb's copy has only in-frame clones and leaves some out. The data hold roughly 110,000 clones, with roughly 90% observed a single time. Sequenced sample: peripheral blood. This clonotype was obtained from a man between 35 and 55 years old with active or convalescent COVID-19. This chain joins TRBV28 and TRBJ2-1, with 10 bases lining up with TRBD1. In DNA form, the CDR3 reads TGTGCCAGCAGTCCCGACTCCGGGACAGGGGCCTACAATGAGCAGTTCTTC. Translation: CASSPDSGTGAYNEQFF.